These 23 T cell receptor beta chains originate from one sample sequenced in a study of sequential checkpoint blockade in melanoma. Described treatment: randomized to nivolumab then ipilimumab (arm A) or the reverse (arm B). Assay used: immunoSEQ multiplex PCR; TCRdb lists only in-frame clones, some missing. The sample includes around 18,000 clones, roughly 74% seen only once; the top ten take roughly 35%. Sequencing was performed on CD8+ T cells sorted from blood (inferred from file names), taken from a patient given nivolumab and ipilimumab in sequence. All receptors derive from a human donor with melanoma.

V gene TRBV28 combines with J gene TRBJ2-5; 10 nucleotides line up with TRBD2. The closer fit of TRBJ2-7 to the DNA end suggests the J call may be wrong. Looked up from germline, CDR1 is MDHEN and CDR2 is SYDVKM. The CDR3 sequence is 17 residues long. The CDR3 nucleotides read TGTGCCAGCAGCCCATGGACGGGTAGCGGGAGGTATGACGAGCAGTACTTC. Its protein is CASSPWTGSGRYDEQYF.

This CDR3 reads CASSLSPGGYNEQFF. For the CDR3, the DNA is TGTGCCAGCAGCTTGTCTCCGGGGGGGTACAATGAGCAGTTCTTC. The chain recombines TRBV5-6 with TRBJ2-1; 8 positions match TRBD2. The CDR3 is 15 residues long. Germline CDR1 reads SGHDT; CDR2 reads YYEEEE. V was clipped by 1 base and J by 4 bases; unmatched bases: 4.

This chain joins TRBV28 and TRBJ2-3; tentatively, D is TRBD2 (6 bases). Trimming took 1 base from V and 3 from J, leaving 11 bases between them. Germline CDR1 MDHEN, CDR2 SYDVKM. CDR3 length equals 15 residues. The CDR3 protein is CASSLYPGSTDTQYF. Written as DNA, the CDR3 is TGTGCCAGCAGTTTATACCCCGGGAGTACAGATACGCAGTATTTT.

This chain uses TRBV15 with TRBJ1-1; D is ambiguous. CDR3 size: 13 residues. The germline V and J ends were trimmed by 1 base and 2 bases, with 5 bases remaining between them. Germline CDR1 reads LNHNV; CDR2 reads YYDKDF (reference sequence). For the CDR3, the DNA is TGTGCCACCAGCAGAGCAGATAACACTGAAGCTTTCTTT. Translated: CATSRADNTEAFF.

This clone was detected a few times. The V gene is TRBV28, the J gene TRBJ2-7; 11 bases align to TRBD1. From germline, CDR1 is MDHEN and CDR2 SYDVKM. The CDR3 extends over 14 amino acids. With 6 bases clipped from V and 7 bases from J, the junction kept 8 bases outside the gene matches. In DNA form, the CDR3 reads TGTGCCAGCAGCTTGCCGGGACAGGGGGGTGAGCAGTACTTC. Amino acid sequence: CASSLPGQGGEQYF.

The rearrangement links TRBV16 to TRBJ1-2, with 11 bases fitting TRBD1. Germline V CDR1 and CDR2: KGHSY, FQNENV. The CDR3 covers 18 residues. Trimming cost V 1 base and J 0 bases; bases outside gene matches: 7. The CDR3 here is CASSQFGQGAEANYGYTF. As DNA, the CDR3 is TGTGCCAGCAGCCAATTCGGACAGGGGGCTGAGGCTAACTATGGCTACACCTTC.

The rearrangement joins TRBV4-3 to TRBJ2-6; TRBD1 aligns across 9 bases. The ends lost 4 bases at V and 0 bases at J; junction bases unmatched: 4. CDR1 is LGHNA, CDR2 YSLEER, per germline. This CDR3 contains 17 residues. The CDR3 reads CASSPGTGNSGANVLTF. CDR3 nucleotide sequence: TGCGCCAGCAGCCCGGGGACAGGGAACTCTGGGGCCAACGTCCTGACTTTC.

The V gene is TRBV4-3, the J gene TRBJ2-3; D might be TRBD2 (5 bases). The CDR3 contains 18 residues. Germline V gene lookup returns CDR1 LGHNA and CDR2 YSLEER. V shed 4 bases and J shed 0 bases, with 20 bases lying between them. The CDR3 nucleotides read TGCGCCAGCAGCCTCGGGCTCCCTCGGGGAACTAGCACAGATACGCAGTATTTT. It specifies CASSLGLPRGTSTDTQYF.

The CDR3 sequence: CASSPGYTQYF. CDR3 bases: TGCGCCAGCAGCCCCGGTTATACGCAGTATTTT. The chain has TRBV10-2 and TRBJ2-3; no reliable D call. Germline values: CDR1 WSHSY, CDR2 SAAADI. V dropped 6 bases and J dropped 7 bases, with 8 bases sitting between them. The CDR3 has 11 residues.

This clone has only one observation. J is TRBJ2-7 and V is TRBV9; D is possibly TRBD2 (5 bases). CDR1 SGDLS and CDR2 YYNGEE come from the germline V gene. The CDR3 runs 15 residues. V gave up 0 bases and J gave up 0 bases, with 10 bases separating them. The CDR3, as DNA: TGTGCCAGCAGCGTAGCGGCAGCGGCCTCCTACGAGCAGTACTTC. Encoded protein: CASSVAAAASYEQYF. The variable domain in full, with the rest retrieved from reference TRBV9 and TRBJ2-7, is DSGVTQTPKHLITATGQRVTLRCSPRSGDLSVYWYQQSLDQGLQFLIQYYNGEERAKGNILERFSAQQFPDLHSELNLSSLELGDSALYFCASSVAAAASYEQYFGPGTRLTVT.

This chain uses TRBV5-6 with TRBJ2-5; 9 positions agree with TRBD1. J gave up 5 bases and V 5 bases, and 7 bases lay outside the gene matches. CDR1 is SGHDT and CDR2 is YYEEEE in the germline V gene. The CDR3 is 14 amino acids. CDR3 residues: CASSYRGREETQYF. The DNA of the CDR3 is TGTGCCAGCAGTTACAGGGGGCGCGAGGAGACCCAGTACTTC.

The chain is built from TRBV10-3 and TRBJ2-7; maybe TRBD1 (5 bases). V was clipped by 6 bases and J by 3 bases, with 12 bases between them. Germline V lookup: CDR1 ENHRY, CDR2 SYGVKD. The CDR3 covers 13 residues. In DNA, the CDR3 is TGTGCCATCAGGGCAGGGTATAGCTACGAGCAGTACTTC. Translation gives CAIRAGYSYEQYF.

V usage is TRBV27 and J usage is TRBJ2-1, with 14 nucleotides matching TRBD2. Germline CDR1 and CDR2: MNHEY and SMNVEV (reference sequence). J lost 9 bases, V lost 4 bases, and 5 bases had no gene match. CDR3 length: 15 residues. CDR3 DNA: TGTGCCAGCAGTTGGACTAGCGGGAGGCGGGGTGAGCAGTTCTTC. As protein: CASSWTSGRRGEQFF.

The chain links TRBV5-1 to TRBJ2-7; unclear D gene. CDR3 length: 11 amino acids. Germline V CDR1 and CDR2: SGHRS, YFSETQ. The germline V and J ends were trimmed by 3 bases and 6 bases, with 7 bases remaining between them. The DNA for the CDR3 is TGCGCCAGCAGCTGGGCAGGCGAGCAGTACTTC. It translates to CASSWAGEQYF.

This clone occurred a few times. The V and J genes are TRBV11-3 and TRBJ1-6; 10 nucleotides agree with TRBD1. Unmatched junction bases numbered 11, after V lost 3 bases and J lost 9 bases. The CDR3 runs to 17 residues. Looked up from germline, CDR1 is SGHNT and CDR2 is YENEEA. DNA for the CDR3: TGTGCCAGCAGCTTCCACGATAGACAGGGGGCAGGTTCACCCCTCCACTTT. It translates to CASSFHDRQGAGSPLHF.

This clone showed up just once. The chain joins TRBV7-9 to TRBJ1-2, with D tentatively TRBD1 (5 bases). The length of the CDR3 is 16 residues. V was clipped by 3 bases and J by 6 bases, with 20 bases between them. Germline assignment: CDR1 SEHNR and CDR2 FQNEAQ (reference sequence). The CDR3 reads CASSLVMGGDRDGYTF. The CDR3 region has the DNA TGTGCCAGCAGCTTGGTGATGGGGGGTGACAGAGATGGCTACACCTTC.

For the CDR3, the DNA is TGTGCCAGCAGCGCACCGGGACACACGAACACCGGGGAGCTGTTTTTT. Amino acid sequence: CASSAPGHTNTGELFF. The chain has TRBV7-6 and TRBJ2-2; TRBD1 is a possible D gene (6 bases). CDR1 is SGHVS and CDR2 is FNYEAQ in the germline V gene. Trimming removed 5 bases from V and 0 bases from J, with 13 bases in between. The CDR3 has 16 residues.

This chain joins TRBV7-9 and TRBJ2-2; 10 bases line up with TRBD2. The CDR3 length is 16 residues. Germline values: CDR1 SEHNR, CDR2 FQNEAQ (reference sequence). V was pared by 5 bases and J by 1 base, with 4 bases of the junction left unmatched. The CDR3 DNA reads as TGTGCCAGCAGCCCAACTAGCGGGGTGAACACCGGGGAGCTGTTTTTT. Translation: CASSPTSGVNTGELFF.

J is TRBJ2-7 and V is TRBV19, with a weak D call TRBD2 (5 bases). This CDR3 is 13 amino acids long. With 7 bases removed from V and 3 bases from J, the gap between germline ends came to 13 bases. The germline gives CDR1 LNHDA, CDR2 SQIVND (reference sequence). The CDR3 DNA reads TGTGCCAGTACCATTGCCCGGGGCTACGAGCAGTACTTC. It codes for CASTIARGYEQYF.

The chain is built from TRBV27 and TRBJ2-2, with 10 nucleotides matching TRBD1. Looked up from germline, CDR1 is MNHEY and CDR2 is SMNVEV (reference sequence). The CDR3 is made up of 17 amino acids. V shed 6 bases and J 1 base; nucleotides not matched to a gene: 8. The CDR3 nucleotides read TGTGCCAGCAGCACCACCTGGGACAGGGGGAACACCGGGGAGCTGTTTTTT. Translated, it gives CASSTTWDRGNTGELFF.

J is TRBJ1-2 and V is TRBV4-3, with 8 bases matching TRBD1. The CDR3 is 18 amino acids. J gave up 8 bases and V 0 bases, and 17 bases lay outside the gene matches. Germline V gene lookup returns CDR1 LGHNA and CDR2 YSLEER. CDR3 residues: CASSQDVGRGPGPRGYTF. The DNA of the CDR3 is TGCGCCAGCAGCCAAGATGTTGGCAGGGGGCCCGGTCCGCGGGGCTACACCTTC.

This chain connects TRBV27 to TRBJ2-2; TRBD1 matches 11 bases. V lost 8 bases, J lost 0 bases, and 2 bases stayed unmatched. The CDR3 has 15 amino acids. CDR1 and CDR2 from the germline V gene are MNHEY and SMNVEV (reference sequence). In DNA, the CDR3 is TGTGCCAGCGGGACAGGGGGGGCGAACACCGGGGAGCTGTTTTTT. This encodes CASGTGGANTGELFF.

This clone was counted a single time. The rearrangement uses TRBV5-5 and TRBJ2-7; D ambiguous. Germline V gene data show CDR1 as SGHKS and CDR2 as YYEKEE (reference sequence). The CDR3 covers 13 residues. V dropped 4 bases and J dropped 1 base, with 9 bases sitting between them. The CDR3 spells CASSLSWSYEQYF. The CDR3 bases are TGTGCCAGCAGCCTAAGTTGGTCCTACGAGCAGTACTTC. Using reference TRBV5-5 and TRBJ2-7 for the parts outside the CDR3, the full variable domain is DAGVTQSPTHLIKTRGQQVTLRCSPISGHKSVSWYQQVLGQGPQFIFQYYEKEERGRGNFPDRFSARQFPNYSSELNVNALLLGDSALYLCASSLSWSYEQYFGPGTRLTVT.